A single T cell receptor beta chain is shown here with its context. Its antigen remains unknown. Isolation recovered at least 6.5 million PBMCs from every sample. The ends lost 3 bases at V and 2 bases at J; junction bases unmatched: 8. Germline values: CDR1 LGHNA, CDR2 YNFKEQ. CDR3 length: 18 residues. A sample-barcoded 5' primer and a J-beta primer mix were used in a second PCR of roughly 7 to 12 cycles. At least 3 million CDR3-containing paired-end reads were obtained per sample. TCRdb recomputed calls from the 5' RACE reads with MiXCR, one row per CDR3 protein. Of about 1.8 million distinct CDR3 sequences in the sample, about 50% were seen once. The sample belongs to a study of blood T cells in healthy people across ages. The study, taken as a whole, reports: Long-lived and aged donors differed, with more naive CD4+ cells and higher diversity in the long-lived.

The receptor was isolated from a woman in her thirties or forties in good health. The chain is built from TRBV4-2 and TRBJ2-6; 9 nucleotides align to TRBD1. The sample comprised blood. CDR3 sequence reads: CASSQSQGAQPGANVLTF. CDR3 DNA: TGTGCCAGCAGCCAGTCACAGGGGGCGCAACCTGGGGCCAACGTCCTGACTTTC.